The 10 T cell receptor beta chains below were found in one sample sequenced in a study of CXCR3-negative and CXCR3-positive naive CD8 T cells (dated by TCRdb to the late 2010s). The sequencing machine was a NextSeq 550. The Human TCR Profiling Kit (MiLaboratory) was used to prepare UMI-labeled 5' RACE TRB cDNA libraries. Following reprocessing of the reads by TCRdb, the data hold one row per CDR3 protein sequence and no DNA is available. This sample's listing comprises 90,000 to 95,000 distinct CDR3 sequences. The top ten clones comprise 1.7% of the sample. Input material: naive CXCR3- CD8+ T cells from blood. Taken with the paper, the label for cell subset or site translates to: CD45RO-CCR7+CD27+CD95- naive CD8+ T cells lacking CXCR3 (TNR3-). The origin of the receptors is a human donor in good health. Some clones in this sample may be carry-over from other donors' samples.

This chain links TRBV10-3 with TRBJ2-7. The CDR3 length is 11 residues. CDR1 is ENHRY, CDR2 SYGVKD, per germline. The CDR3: CAIRQDAFWYF.

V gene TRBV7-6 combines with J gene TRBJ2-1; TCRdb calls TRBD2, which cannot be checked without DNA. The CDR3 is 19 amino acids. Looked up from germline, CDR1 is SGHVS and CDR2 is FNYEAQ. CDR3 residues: CASSLAPLIAGSSYNEQFF.

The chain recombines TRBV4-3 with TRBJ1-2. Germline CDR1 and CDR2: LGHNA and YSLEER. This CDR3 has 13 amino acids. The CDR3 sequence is CASSLSRLYGYTF.

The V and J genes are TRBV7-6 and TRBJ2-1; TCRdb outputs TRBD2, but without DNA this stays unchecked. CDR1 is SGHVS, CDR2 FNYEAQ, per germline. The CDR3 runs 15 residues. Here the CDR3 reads CVSVGAGDLHNEQFF.

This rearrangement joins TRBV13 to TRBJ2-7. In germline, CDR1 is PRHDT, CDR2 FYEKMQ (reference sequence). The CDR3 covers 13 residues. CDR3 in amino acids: CASSSRGFYEQYF.

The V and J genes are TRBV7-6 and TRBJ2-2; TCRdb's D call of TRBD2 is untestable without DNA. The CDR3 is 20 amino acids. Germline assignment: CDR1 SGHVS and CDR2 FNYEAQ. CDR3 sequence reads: CASSLIGSGASRLNTGELFF. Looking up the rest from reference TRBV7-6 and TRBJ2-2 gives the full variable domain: GAGVSQSPRYKVTKRGQDVALRCDPISGHVSLYWYRQALGQGPEFLTYFNYEAQQDKSGLPNDRFSAERPEGSISTLTIQRTEQRDSAMYRCASSLIGSGASRLNTGELFFGEGSRLTVL.

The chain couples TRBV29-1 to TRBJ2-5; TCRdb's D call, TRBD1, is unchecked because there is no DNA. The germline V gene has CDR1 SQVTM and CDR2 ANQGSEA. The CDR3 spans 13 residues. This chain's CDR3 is CSVPGVVQETQYF.

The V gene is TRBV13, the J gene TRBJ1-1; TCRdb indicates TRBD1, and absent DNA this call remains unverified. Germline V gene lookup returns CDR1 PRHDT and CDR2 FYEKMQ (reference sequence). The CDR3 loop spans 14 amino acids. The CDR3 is CASSLRGVYTEAFF.

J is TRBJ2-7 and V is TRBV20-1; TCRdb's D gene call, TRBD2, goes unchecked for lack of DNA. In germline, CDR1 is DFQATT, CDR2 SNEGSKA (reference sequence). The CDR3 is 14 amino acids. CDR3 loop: CSARVSGSPHEQYF.

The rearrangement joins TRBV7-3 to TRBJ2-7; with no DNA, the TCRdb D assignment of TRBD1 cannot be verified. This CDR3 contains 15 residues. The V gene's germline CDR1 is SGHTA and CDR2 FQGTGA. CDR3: CASSGGPSDSYEQYF.